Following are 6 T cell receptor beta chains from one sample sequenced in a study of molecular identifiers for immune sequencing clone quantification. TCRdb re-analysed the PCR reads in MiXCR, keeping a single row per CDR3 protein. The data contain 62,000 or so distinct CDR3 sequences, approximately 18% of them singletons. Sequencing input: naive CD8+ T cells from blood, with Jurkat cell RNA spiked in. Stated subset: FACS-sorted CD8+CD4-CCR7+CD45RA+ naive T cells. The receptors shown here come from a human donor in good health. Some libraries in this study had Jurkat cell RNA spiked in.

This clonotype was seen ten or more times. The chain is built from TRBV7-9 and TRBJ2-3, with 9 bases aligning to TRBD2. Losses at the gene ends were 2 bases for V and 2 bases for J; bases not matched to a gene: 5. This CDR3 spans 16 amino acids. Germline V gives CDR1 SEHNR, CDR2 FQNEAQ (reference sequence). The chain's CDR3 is CASSLLAGEITDTQYF. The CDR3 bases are TGTGCCAGCAGCTTATTAGCGGGAGAAATCACAGATACGCAGTATTTT.

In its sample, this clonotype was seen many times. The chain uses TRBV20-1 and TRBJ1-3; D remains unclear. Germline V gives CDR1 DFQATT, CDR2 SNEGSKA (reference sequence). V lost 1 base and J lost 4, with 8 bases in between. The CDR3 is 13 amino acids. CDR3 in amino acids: CSARVESGNTIYF. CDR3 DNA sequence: TGCAGTGCTAGAGTTGAATCCGGAAACACCATATATTTT.

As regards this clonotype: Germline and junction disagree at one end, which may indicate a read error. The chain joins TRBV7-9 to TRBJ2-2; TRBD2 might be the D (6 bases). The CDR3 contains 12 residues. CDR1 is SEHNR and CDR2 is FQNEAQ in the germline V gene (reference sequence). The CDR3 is CASSPSAGGLFF. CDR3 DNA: TGTGCCAGCAGCCCCTCAGCCGGGGGGCTGTTTTTT.

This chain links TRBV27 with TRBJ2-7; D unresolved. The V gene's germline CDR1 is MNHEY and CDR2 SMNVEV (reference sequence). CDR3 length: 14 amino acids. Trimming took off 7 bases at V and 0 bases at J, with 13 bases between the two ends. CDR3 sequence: CASNPHPSSYEQYF. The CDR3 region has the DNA TGTGCCAGCAACCCCCACCCTAGCTCCTACGAGCAGTACTTC.

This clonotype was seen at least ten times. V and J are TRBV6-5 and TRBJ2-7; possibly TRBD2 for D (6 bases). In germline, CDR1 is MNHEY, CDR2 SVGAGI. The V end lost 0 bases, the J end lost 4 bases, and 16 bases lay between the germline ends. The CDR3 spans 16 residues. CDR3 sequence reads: CASSYSILGSGYEQYF. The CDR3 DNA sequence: TGTGCCAGCAGTTACTCGATTCTCGGGAGCGGGTACGAGCAGTACTTC.

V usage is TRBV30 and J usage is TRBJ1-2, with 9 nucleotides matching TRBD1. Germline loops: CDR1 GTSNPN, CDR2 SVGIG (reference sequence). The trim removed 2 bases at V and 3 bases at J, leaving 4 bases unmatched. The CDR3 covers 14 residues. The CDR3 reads CAWSTGTGHYGYTF. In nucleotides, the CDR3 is TGTGCCTGGAGTACCGGGACAGGGCACTATGGCTACACCTTC.